The entry below gives a single T cell receptor (beta chain) sequence along with its context. Its antigen is still unknown. No progression to ophthalmopathy during 18 months of follow-up defined stable disease. Exclusion criteria comprised uncontrolled infection, other autoimmune disease, pregnancy or lactation. Researchers amplified the TCR beta CDR3 regions from RNA transcripts. First-round RT-PCR targeting the TCR CDR3 was performed with the HTBI primer set. From the multiplex PCR reads, TCRdb called clonotypes with MiXCR, one entry per CDR3 protein. The sample consists of about 560,000 distinct CDR3 sequences, 16% of them appearing once. The data originate from a study of T cells in Graves' hyperthyroidism and ophthalmopathy. Study results and caveats: In the analysis, a 13 V-J model separated ophthalmopathy from stable hyperthyroidism. Onset of ophthalmopathy came a median approximately 6.5 months after the model predicted it.

Germline-derived CDR1 and CDR2 are MNHEY and SVGAGI. CDR3 size: 15 residues. V gave up 0 bases and J gave up 0 bases, with 9 bases separating them. This TCR derives from a woman aged 18-29 years with Graves' hyperthyroidism. The V and J genes are TRBV6-5 and TRBJ2-7; maybe TRBD1 (5 bases). Sequenced input: blood. The CDR3 nucleotides are TGTGCCAGCAGTTACTCGACAGAGAGCTCCTACGAGCAGTACTTC. Its protein product is CASSYSTESSYEQYF.